This is a list of T cell receptor beta chains from one sample in a study of cytomegalovirus exposure and HLA in healthy donors. Measured with immunoSEQ multiplex PCR; TCRdb has only the in-frame clones, and not every one. The data show approximately 130,000 clones, roughly 78% seen once. The source material was PBMCs. These receptors all come from a man over 45 in good health and CMV-seropositive. Each CDR3 is given with its conserved first and last residue. A D gene is named only where the DNA matches it firmly. Size is omitted from some rows. Given values are once, few, many or a class for expanded clones.

cdr3_nt cdr3_aa clone_size j_call d_call v_call
TGTGCCAGCAGGGGGAGGGGCAGGCGCTCAGCTAGCACAGATACGCAGTATTTT CASRGRGRRSASTDTQYF NA TRBJ2-3 TRBD2 TRBV5-6
TGTGCCAGCAGTTACTTCTACGGAGATACGCAGTATTTT CASSYFYGDTQYF NA TRBJ2-3 NA TRBV6-5
TGTGCCAGTTCGTGGAGCAGGGGGCTCGAGCAGTACTTC CASSWSRGLEQYF NA TRBJ2-7 TRBD1 TRBV19
TGTGCCAGCAGCATGGGGACTAGCGGGGCCAACACCGGGGAGCTGTTTTTT CASSMGTSGANTGELFF NA TRBJ2-2 TRBD2 TRBV7-8
TGCGCCAGCAGTCCACAGGTGAACACTGAAGCTTTCTTT CASSPQVNTEAFF NA TRBJ1-1 NA TRBV5-1
TGTGCCAGCAGCTTAGGGGGACAGGGTGGAACTGAAGCTTTCTTT CASSLGGQGGTEAFF NA TRBJ1-1 TRBD1 TRBV7-9
TGTGCCAGCAGTGTAACAGGGCTGAACACTGAAGCTTTCTTT CASSVTGLNTEAFF NA TRBJ1-1 NA TRBV28
TGTGCCAGTAGTATAGGACGACTCTCACCCCTCCACTTT CASSIGRLSPLHF NA TRBJ1-6 NA TRBV19
TGCGCCAGCAGTGATAGTTACATACTGCGGCAAAACACTGAAGCTTTCTTT CASSDSYILRQNTEAFF NA TRBJ1-1 NA TRBV10-1
TGTGCCAGCAGCCCAGCCCCTGGACAACGCAATCAGCCCCAGCATTTT CASSPAPGQRNQPQHF NA TRBJ1-5 NA TRBV7-2
TGTGCCAGCAGGACAGGGGGCGCCCCAGCTAATGAAAAACTGTTTTTT CASRTGGAPANEKLFF medium-sized TRBJ1-4 TRBD1 TRBV2
TGTGCCAGCAGCCCCGAGCGGGGGGGTTACAATGAGCAGTTCTTC CASSPERGGYNEQFF NA TRBJ2-1 TRBD2 TRBV11-3
TGTGCCAGCAGCTTCGTGAACACTGAAGCTTTCTTT CASSFVNTEAFF few TRBJ1-1 NA TRBV5-4
TGTGCCAGCAGACGAGACAGGGCGAGCGGGGAGCTGTTTTTT CASRRDRASGELFF NA TRBJ2-2 TRBD1 TRBV7-9
TGTGCGGGGACAGAGACCCTAAACACTGAAGCTTTCTTT CAGTETLNTEAFF NA TRBJ1-1 TRBD1 TRBV6-5
TGTGCCAGCAGCGCGGCGGCCGGGGTTAGCGAGACCCAGTACTTC CASSAAAGVSETQYF NA TRBJ2-5 NA TRBV9
TGTGCCAGCAGCTTAGTTGCGGCAACTAATGAAAAACTGTTTTTT CASSLVAATNEKLFF NA TRBJ1-4 NA TRBV7-6
TGTGCCACCAGCATGACTAGCAGAGAGACCCAGTACTTC CATSMTSRETQYF NA TRBJ2-5 TRBD2 TRBV15
TGCGCCAGCAGCTTGGGGGTGGGCAGCCTTAATGAAAAACTGTTTTTT CASSLGVGSLNEKLFF few TRBJ1-4 NA TRBV5-1
TGTGCCAGTAGCCTACAGGCCTCTAACTATGGCTACACCTTC CASSLQASNYGYTF NA TRBJ1-2 NA TRBV19
TGTGCCAGCGGCTGGGGGACAGGAAACAATGAGCAGTTCTTC CASGWGTGNNEQFF NA TRBJ2-1 TRBD1 TRBV7-9
TGTGCCAGCAGCTTAGGTAGCAGAGCCTACGAGCAGTACTTC CASSLGSRAYEQYF NA TRBJ2-7 NA TRBV7-9
TGTGCCAGCAGCCTGACAGGAGACACCGGGGAGCTGTTTTTT CASSLTGDTGELFF NA TRBJ2-2 NA TRBV5-6
TGTGCCAGCAGCTTTTACAGACAGACTGAAGCTTTCTTT CASSFYRQTEAFF NA TRBJ1-1 NA TRBV7-8
TGTGCCAGCAGCTTAGGATCTGCAGGGGTGACTAACACCGGGGAGCTGTTTTTT CASSLGSAGVTNTGELFF once TRBJ2-2 NA TRBV11-3
TGTGCCAGCAGCTTGGTTGGGGAGAAGCCCTACGAGCAGTACTTC CASSLVGEKPYEQYF once TRBJ2-7 NA TRBV5-6
TGCGCCAGCACCCCTTTTGATGCGGCGTCCGGGGAGCTGTTTTTT CASTPFDAASGELFF NA TRBJ2-2 NA TRBV10-2
TGTGCCAGCAGACAGGACAGGGGCGGCACTGAAGCTTTCTTT CASRQDRGGTEAFF NA TRBJ1-1 TRBD1 TRBV6-1
TGTGCCAGCAGCTTGGGGGGACAGGCTATTGATGGCTACACCTTC CASSLGGQAIDGYTF NA TRBJ1-2 TRBD1 TRBV5-4
TGTGCCAGCGCCCCGACGGGTTTGGGTAGACCCCTCCACTTT CASAPTGLGRPLHF NA TRBJ1-6 NA TRBV5-6
TGCGCCAGCAGCTCCCGGGACTCTGACTACAATGAGCAGTTCTTC CASSSRDSDYNEQFF NA TRBJ2-1 NA TRBV5-1
TGTGCCAGCAGGCGGTCGCTCGAGCAGTACTTC CASRRSLEQYF NA TRBJ2-7 NA TRBV6-1
TGTGCCAGCAGCCAACGGGACAGTTACAATCAGCCCCAGCATTTT CASSQRDSYNQPQHF NA TRBJ1-5 TRBD1 TRBV4-2